A single sample gave rise to the 32 T cell receptor beta chains below, sequenced in a study of T cell responses to AZD1222 COVID-19 vaccine. Profiled with immunoSEQ multiplex PCR; TCRdb holds only in-frame clones, not every one. The table has about 93,000 clones, about 86% seen once. This specimen was peripheral blood, taken on day 0 of AZD1222 vaccination. These receptor sequences come from an adult in good health.

The rearrangement uses TRBV5-4 and TRBJ2-3, with 7 bases lining up with TRBD1. Germline assignment: CDR1 SGHNT and CDR2 YYREEE (reference sequence). Trimming cost V 10 bases and J 3 bases; bases outside gene matches: 8. This CDR3 region has 13 residues. The CDR3 DNA follows: TGTGCCGACAGGGTGTCAAGAACAGATACGCAGTATTTT. Amino acids: CADRVSRTDTQYF.

The V call is TRBV19, the J call TRBJ1-3, with TRBD1 matching 7 bases. J gave up 0 bases and V 7 bases, and 9 bases lay outside the gene matches. CDR1 is LNHDA and CDR2 is SQIVND in the germline V gene (reference sequence). The CDR3 has 16 residues. Written as DNA, the CDR3 is TGTGCCAGTAAACGAACAGGGGCCAGCTCTGGAAACACCATATATTTT. Translation gives CASKRTGASSGNTIYF.

V is TRBV5-1 and J is TRBJ2-7, with 12 positions matching TRBD2. Germline V gene data show CDR1 as SGHRS and CDR2 as YFSETQ. This CDR3 has 20 amino acids. Unmatched junction bases numbered 19, after V lost 4 bases and J lost 2 bases. The DNA for the CDR3 is TGCGCCAGCAGCCCGCTAGCCCCTAGCGGGAGGGCCAGAGGGACCTACGAGCAGTACTTC. Amino acid sequence: CASSPLAPSGRARGTYEQYF.

This sequence joins TRBV19 and TRBJ1-2; no firm D call. This CDR3 has 12 residues. Between the trimmed V and J ends, which lost 3 bases and 2 bases, there was a span of 4 bases. Germline CDR1 LNHDA, CDR2 SQIVND (reference sequence). CDR3 nucleotide sequence: TGTGCCAGTAGTATTATGAACTATGGCTACACCTTC. This gives the protein CASSIMNYGYTF. Full variable domain (rest looked up from reference TRBV19 and TRBJ1-2): DGGITQSPKYLFRKEGQNVTLSCEQNLNHDAMYWYRQDPGQGLRLIYYSQIVNDFQKGDIAEGYSVSREKKESFPLTVTSAQKNPTAFYLCASSIMNYGYTFGSGTRLTVV.

The chain employs TRBV5-1 and TRBJ2-1; TRBD2 might be the D (6 bases). The CDR3 totals 14 residues. Trimming removed 5 bases at V and 5 bases at J, with 14 bases between. Per the germline V gene, CDR1 is SGHRS and CDR2 is YFSETQ. The CDR3 protein is CASRMGWRDNEQFF. CDR3 bases: TGCGCCAGCAGGATGGGGTGGAGGGACAATGAGCAGTTCTTC. The full variable domain, completed using reference TRBV5-1 and TRBJ2-1, is KAGVTQTPRYLIKTRGQQVTLSCSPISGHRSVSWYQQTPGQGLQFLFEYFSETQRNKGNFPGRFSGRQFSNSRSEMNVSTLELGDSALYLCASRMGWRDNEQFFGPGTRLTVL.

The chain has TRBV11-2 and TRBJ1-1; no reliable D call. Germline CDR1 is SGHAT and CDR2 is FQNNGV. V was trimmed by 1 base and J by 2 bases, leaving 8 bases between them. This CDR3 has 14 amino acids. CDR3 sequence reads: CASSLGTLNTEAFF. DNA of the CDR3: TGTGCCAGCAGCTTAGGCACTCTTAACACTGAAGCTTTCTTT.

This clone was detected only once. The rearrangement links TRBV6-1 to TRBJ1-6, with TRBD1 as a possible D gene (5 bases). Germline-derived CDR1 and CDR2 are MNHNS and SASEGT. V gave up 3 bases and J gave up 9 bases, with 9 bases separating them. The CDR3 is made up of 13 amino acids. CDR3: CASSDLGGSPLHF. CDR3 nucleotides: TGTGCCAGCAGTGACCTGGGGGGTTCACCCCTCCACTTT.

The V call is TRBV29-1, the J call TRBJ1-2; 7 nucleotides agree with TRBD1. Trimming cost V 6 bases and J 5 bases; bases outside gene matches: 6. This CDR3 has 12 residues. Germline V gene data show CDR1 as SQVTM and CDR2 as ANQGSEA. The CDR3 region has the DNA TGCAGCGTAGCCGGGACAGCTTATGGCTACACCTTC. This encodes CSVAGTAYGYTF.

The rearrangement uses TRBV2 and TRBJ1-2, with 7 bases identical to TRBD1. The CDR3 totals 15 residues. Germline assignment: CDR1 SNHLY and CDR2 FYNNEI. The trim removed 6 bases at V and 2 bases at J, leaving 9 bases unmatched. CDR3 nucleotide sequence: TGTGCCAGCAGCCCTCCGGGACAGCACAACTATGGCTACACCTTC. The encoded protein is CASSPPGQHNYGYTF.

The rearrangement uses TRBV13 and TRBJ2-7; D remains unclear. With 5 bases removed from V and 4 bases from J, the gap between germline ends came to 12 bases. The CDR3 is made up of 13 amino acids. CDR1 is PRHDT, CDR2 FYEKMQ, per germline (reference sequence). The CDR3 nucleotides are TGTGCCAGCAGCCTACGACGGATTTACGAGCAGTACTTC. Protein sequence: CASSLRRIYEQYF.

The DNA for the CDR3 is TGTGCCTGGAAAACTAGCGGGAGCCTCGCCGCCCCAGATACGCAGTATTTT. This sequence encodes CAWKTSGSLAAPDTQYF. The chain is built from TRBV30 and TRBJ2-3; TRBD2 matches 11 bases. The CDR3 consists of 17 residues. Germline loops: CDR1 GTSNPN, CDR2 SVGIG (reference sequence). V lost 4 bases, J lost 4 bases, and 13 bases stayed unmatched.

This sequence joins TRBV5-4 and TRBJ2-1; 8 bases are a match to TRBD2. The CDR3 totals 15 residues. Per germline, CDR1 SGHNT and CDR2 YYREEE (reference sequence). Unmatched junction bases numbered 6, after V lost 1 base and J lost 6 bases. The CDR3 nucleotides read TGTGCCAGCAGCTTGCCTAGCGGGCGACTCAATGAGCAGTTCTTC. Its translation: CASSLPSGRLNEQFF.

The chain recombines TRBV3-1 (or the pseudogene TRBV3-2) with TRBJ2-3; D may be TRBD2 (5 bases). This CDR3 contains 14 residues. V was clipped by 3 bases and J by 0 bases, with 7 bases between them. Germline lookup yields CDR1 LGHDT and CDR2 YNNKEL (reference sequence). The CDR3 here is CASSHRGSTDTQYF. For the CDR3, the DNA is TGTGCCAGCAGCCACCGGGGTAGCACAGATACGCAGTATTTT.

The chain links TRBV2 to TRBJ1-6, with unresolved D. Per germline, CDR1 SNHLY and CDR2 FYNNEI. Trimming left V 6 bases short and J 5 bases short, with 17 bases between. The CDR3 length is 16 residues. CDR3 DNA sequence: TGTGCCAGCAGCGGCTTTGGCGGGAGCAATAATTCACCCCTCCACTTT. It encodes CASSGFGGSNNSPLHF.

This clone was seen a few times. J is TRBJ1-2 and V is TRBV25-1; D is perhaps TRBD1 (6 bases). CDR1 is MGHDK, CDR2 SYGVNS, per germline. The CDR3 runs 15 residues. Trimming took 2 bases from V and 4 from J, leaving 14 bases between them. Here the CDR3 reads CASSEPTTGTYGYTF. Written as DNA, the CDR3 is TGTGCCAGCAGTGAACCAACAACAGGGACCTATGGCTACACCTTC.

The chain employs TRBV3-1 (or the pseudogene TRBV3-2) and TRBJ1-2; D is unclear. V dropped 1 base and J dropped 7 bases, with 7 bases sitting between them. The CDR3 runs 12 residues. Germline-derived CDR1 and CDR2 are LGHDT and YNNKEL (reference sequence). The CDR3 sequence is CASSQATRGYTF. CDR3 sequence (DNA): TGTGCCAGCAGCCAAGCGACGCGTGGCTACACCTTC.

This chain joins TRBV11-3 and TRBJ2-7; 12 bases agree with TRBD2. Germline V gene data show CDR1 as SGHNT and CDR2 as YENEEA. The CDR3 spans 14 residues. J lost 7 bases, V lost 8 bases, and 9 bases had no gene match. The CDR3 here is CASSLAGGPGEQYF. CDR3 bases: TGTGCCAGCTCTCTAGCGGGAGGGCCGGGGGAGCAGTACTTC.

The chain couples TRBV29-1 to TRBJ2-5; 8 positions match TRBD1. The CDR3 runs to 13 residues. Losses at the gene ends were 4 bases for V and 1 base for J; bases not matched to a gene: 2. Germline CDR1 is SQVTM and CDR2 is ANQGSEA. CDR3 loop: CSVATGGQETQYF. In nucleotides, the CDR3 is TGCAGCGTTGCAACAGGGGGCCAAGAGACCCAGTACTTC.

The genes are TRBV2 and TRBJ2-1, with D tentatively TRBD1 (6 bases). V lost 8 bases and J 9 bases, leaving 17 bases between the germline ends. Looked up from germline, CDR1 is SNHLY and CDR2 is FYNNEI. The CDR3 contains 13 residues. CDR3 in amino acids: CASANRVGGEQFF. The DNA of the CDR3 is TGTGCCAGCGCAAACAGGGTCGGCGGTGAGCAGTTCTTC.

The chain employs TRBV19 and TRBJ1-6; no clear D gene. V was pared by 1 base and J by 7 bases, with 5 bases between. There are 13 residues in the CDR3. CDR1 and CDR2 from the germline V gene are LNHDA and SQIVND (reference sequence). The CDR3 nucleotides are TGTGCCAGTAGTATAGGGGCAAATTCACCCCTCCACTTT. Its translation: CASSIGANSPLHF.

V is TRBV5-6 and J is TRBJ1-2; no clear D. V lost 6 bases and J 3 bases, leaving 9 bases between the germline ends. The CDR3 is made up of 12 amino acids. Germline CDR1 is SGHDT and CDR2 is YYEEEE. The CDR3 DNA reads TGTGCCAGCACTATAGGGCACTATGGCTACACCTTC. Its protein product is CASTIGHYGYTF.

This clone was counted only a few times. The chain recombines TRBV2 with TRBJ2-5; D is ambiguous. This CDR3 is built from 13 residues. The V end lost 7 bases, the J end lost 4 bases, and 13 bases lay between the germline ends. Germline V CDR1 and CDR2: SNHLY, FYNNEI. CDR3 in amino acids: CASKDWASETQYF. The CDR3 DNA is TGTGCCAGCAAGGATTGGGCATCAGAGACCCAGTACTTC.

The rearrangement uses TRBV9 and TRBJ2-1; tentatively, D is TRBD1 (6 bases). The CDR3 is 17 residues long. Germline V lookup: CDR1 SGDLS, CDR2 YYNGEE. V was clipped by 0 bases and J by 6 bases, with 19 bases between them. The CDR3 loop is CASSVGALGARGNEQFF. The CDR3 DNA reads TGTGCCAGCAGCGTAGGTGCATTGGGGGCTAGGGGCAATGAGCAGTTCTTC.

The rearrangement uses TRBV2 and TRBJ1-1; 7 bases line up with TRBD1. Unmatched junction bases numbered 9, after V lost 6 bases and J lost 11 bases. The CDR3 is made up of 12 amino acids. Germline values: CDR1 SNHLY, CDR2 FYNNEI. The CDR3 reads CASRQGSSRAFF. The DNA of the CDR3 is TGTGCCAGCAGACAGGGGTCGAGTCGCGCTTTCTTT.

The rearrangement uses TRBV30 and TRBJ1-4, with D maybe TRBD1 (5 bases). Trimming stripped 2 bases from V and 0 bases from J, with 7 bases between. From germline, CDR1 is GTSNPN and CDR2 SVGIG (reference sequence). The CDR3 loop spans 14 amino acids. This CDR3 reads CAWSRGATNEKLFF. Written as DNA, the CDR3 is TGTGCCTGGAGTAGAGGGGCAACTAATGAAAAACTGTTTTTT.

The chain has TRBV7-9 and TRBJ1-5; D is unresolved. Per germline, CDR1 SEHNR and CDR2 FQNEAQ (reference sequence). V lost 1 base to trimming and J lost 3 bases, with 10 bases between them. CDR3 length: 15 residues. CDR3 in amino acids: CASSLGTRNNQPQHF. The CDR3 DNA reads as TGTGCCAGCAGCTTAGGTACCAGAAACAATCAGCCCCAGCATTTT.

The chain uses TRBV6-5 and TRBJ2-7; 7 bases agree with TRBD2. CDR1 and CDR2 (germline): MNHEY, SVGAGI. V dropped 7 bases and J dropped 4; count of bases not matched to a gene: 13. The CDR3 length is 15 residues. DNA of the CDR3: TGTGCCAGCACTCCACGGGGGGAGAGGGGTTACGAGCAGTACTTC. Amino acids: CASTPRGERGYEQYF.

This sequence joins TRBV11-2 and TRBJ1-1; D unresolved. Germline V lookup: CDR1 SGHAT, CDR2 FQNNGV. V lost 2 bases and J lost 3, with 7 bases in between. This CDR3 is 13 amino acids long. CDR3 in amino acids: CASSLRADTEAFF. DNA of the CDR3: TGTGCCAGCAGCTTACGGGCAGACACTGAAGCTTTCTTT.

This chain links TRBV6-6 with TRBJ2-2, with D uncertain. The CDR3 covers 15 residues. V lost 2 bases to trimming and J lost 1 base, with 8 bases between them. From germline, CDR1 is MNHNY and CDR2 SVGAGI (reference sequence). The CDR3 is CASSYSHLNTGELFF. CDR3 nucleotide sequence: TGTGCCAGCAGTTACAGTCATCTGAACACCGGGGAGCTGTTTTTT.

The chain is built from TRBV9 and TRBJ2-5; 11 bases match TRBD2. V lost 3 bases, J lost 5 bases, and 9 bases stayed unmatched. The CDR3 runs 16 residues. Germline CDR1 and CDR2: SGDLS and YYNGEE. The CDR3 DNA sequence: TGTGCCAGCAGCGGACTAGCGGGACCAACGGGGGAGACCCAGTACTTC. The encoded protein is CASSGLAGPTGETQYF.

The J gene is TRBJ2-7, the V gene TRBV6-2 or TRBV6-3, with a tentative D call TRBD1 (6 bases). Germline values: CDR1 MNHEY, CDR2 SVGEGT. The germline V and J ends were trimmed by 2 bases and 6 bases, with 8 bases remaining between them. The CDR3 extends over 12 amino acids. The DNA for the CDR3 is TGTGCCAGCAGTTACCAGGGGCTCGAGCAGTACTTC. Amino acid sequence: CASSYQGLEQYF.

The rearrangement uses TRBV2 and TRBJ1-5; TRBD1 agrees at 7 bases. Germline V gene lookup returns CDR1 SNHLY and CDR2 FYNNEI. The CDR3 extends over 16 amino acids. Trimming took 4 bases from V and 0 from J; bases not matched to a gene: 6. The CDR3 loop is CASSGVRGYSNQPQHF. In DNA, the CDR3 is TGTGCCAGCAGTGGGGTCAGGGGGTATAGCAATCAGCCCCAGCATTTT.